Listed below are T cell receptor beta chains from one sample, sequenced in a study of blood T cell repertoires in COVID-19. Profiled with immunoSEQ multiplex PCR; TCRdb holds only in-frame clones, not every one. The data contain about 280,000 clones, 91% of them singletons. The specimen sequenced was PBMCs or T cells enriched from blood (not recorded which). These receptors all stem from a man aged 35 to 55 who had been exposed to COVID-19. Each CDR3 is given without its conserved first and last residue. The order of the fields is D gene, V gene, J gene, CDR3 protein. D genes are given only for firm matches.

>TRBD2|TRBV7-9|TRBJ2-7
ASSSGLAPYEQY
>TRBD2|TRBV5-1|TRBJ2-3
ASSFLAGGPGTDTQY
>TRBD2|TRBV18|TRBJ2-5
ASSPTGGPGETQY
>NA|TRBV3-1/TRBV3-2|TRBJ2-7
ASSLTGSSYEQY
>NA|TRBV6-6|TRBJ2-2
ASSYSDTSTGELF
>NA|TRBV7-9|TRBJ1-3
ASSSGGGRYSGNTIY
>NA|TRBV27|TRBJ2-1
ARKASAEQF
>TRBD1|TRBV28|TRBJ1-5
ASSFRRGLGGNQPQH
>NA|TRBV3-1/TRBV3-2|TRBJ1-2
ASSQDTRGVRT
>NA|TRBV19|TRBJ2-4
ASSMTRGEVAKNIQY
>NA|TRBV19|TRBJ2-6
ASMGASGANVLT
>TRBD1|TRBV6-5|TRBJ2-5
ASRLGTAIQETQY
>NA|TRBV14|TRBJ2-4
ASSPQGNIQY
>TRBD2|TRBV18|TRBJ2-1
ASSPPGLAGVIGEQF
>NA|TRBV9|TRBJ2-1
ASSGVGGEQF
>NA|TRBV6-1|TRBJ1-5
ASSEARAGVGNQPQH
>NA|TRBV5-4|TRBJ1-6
ASSLSTAIESPLH
>TRBD1|TRBV28|TRBJ1-5
ASSLLGQDGSWPQH
>NA|TRBV27|TRBJ2-7
ASSLVGSGYEQY
>TRBD2|TRBV7-9|TRBJ2-1
ASSFVPGLAAPNEQF
>TRBD1|TRBV18|TRBJ1-3
ASSPGTGGNTIY
>TRBD1|TRBV3-1/TRBV3-2|TRBJ2-7
ASSQRGQVVSYEQY
>TRBD1|TRBV4-1|TRBJ1-5
ASSQTGTGNQPQH
>NA|TRBV6-1|TRBJ2-1
ASSEVERAYNEQF
>TRBD2|TRBV9|TRBJ2-3
ASSARHSGTSTDTQY
>TRBD1|TRBV6-5|TRBJ1-6
ASSPTGISPLH
>NA|TRBV28|TRBJ1-5
ASSLYAGSKQPQH
>TRBD1|TRBV2|TRBJ1-4
ATVDREGEKLF
>TRBD1|TRBV7-3|TRBJ2-5
ASSRQGGETQY
>TRBD1|TRBV6-1|TRBJ1-2
ASSSTGAGYT
>NA|TRBV3-1/TRBV3-2|TRBJ1-1
ASSPDGRDTEAF
>NA|TRBV9|TRBJ1-1
ASSVNSKGTEAF
>TRBD1|TRBV7-9|TRBJ1-3
ASSSKPGGRGNTIY
>NA|TRBV12-5|TRBJ2-7
ASGLVLGQGFLQY
>TRBD1|TRBV6-1|TRBJ2-5
ASSELLGQAQETQY
>TRBD1|TRBV24-1|TRBJ1-4
ATSDGPGTGTKLF
>TRBD2|TRBV30|TRBJ2-7
AWSVAGLVPYEQY
>TRBD1|TRBV27|TRBJ1-6
ASSLLGQGGSPLH
>NA|TRBV4-1|TRBJ1-2
ASSQDRTPNYGYT
>TRBD1|TRBV29-1|TRBJ1-1
SVARTGRHTEAF
>NA|TRBV7-3|TRBJ2-2
ASSLTRPGQPGELF
>TRBD2|TRBV19|TRBJ2-5
ASSGLAGETQY